The 15 T cell receptor beta chains below were found in one sample sequenced in a study of response to subunit inactivated influenza vaccine (dated by TCRdb to the late 2010s). The library was made by RT-PCR. Instrument on record: Illumina HiSeq 2500. The public reads were run again by TCRdb, first through fastp at Q25 and then through MiXCR, and only productive beta chains were kept. Each CDR3 protein appears once, grouped with its most common genes and DNA. The sample contains over 650,000 distinct CDR3 sequences, roughly 20% of them found a single time. The ten largest clones add up to 11% of the sample. Sample: PBMCs from blood, taken around 5 days after vaccination. The receptors were gathered from a man in his fifties who received an inactivated influenza vaccine. Donor details come from another sample of the same person, matched by shared clones.

This chain links TRBV20-1 with TRBJ2-1; weak D call: TRBD1 (5 bases). V was trimmed by 6 bases and J by 1 base, leaving 16 bases between them. Germline V gives CDR1 DFQATT, CDR2 SNEGSKA (reference sequence). The CDR3 extends over 15 amino acids. The CDR3 DNA sequence: TGCAGTGCAATTACAGGATCAAGGTCCTACAATGAGCAGTTCTTC. The encoded protein is CSAITGSRSYNEQFF.

The gene calls are TRBV5-6 and TRBJ2-2, with D unclear. Germline V gene lookup returns CDR1 SGHDT and CDR2 YYEEEE. Trimming stripped 0 bases from V and 5 bases from J, with 8 bases between. The CDR3 has 14 residues. The CDR3 is CASSLASSTGELFF. CDR3 sequence (DNA): TGTGCCAGCAGCTTGGCGAGTTCGACCGGGGAGCTGTTTTTT.

This clonotype has a handful of counts. The V call is TRBV25-1, the J call TRBJ2-7; 10 bases line up with TRBD1. The CDR3 length is 15 residues. The ends lost 4 bases at V and 4 bases at J; junction bases unmatched: 7. Germline V gene data show CDR1 as MGHDK and CDR2 as SYGVNS. The CDR3 region has the DNA TGTGCCAGCAGTGCGGCGGGACAGGGGTTGTACGAGCAGTACTTC. Translation gives CASSAAGQGLYEQYF.

The table lists this clonotype with many counts. As DNA, the CDR3 is TGCGCCAGCAGCCTACACGACAGGGGCACTGAAGCTTTCTTT. Translation gives CASSLHDRGTEAFF. The chain carries TRBV5-1 and TRBJ1-1; 8 positions match TRBD1. Per the germline V gene, CDR1 is SGHRS and CDR2 is YFSETQ. The CDR3 has 14 residues. V shed 4 bases, J shed 4 bases, and the junction held 6 bases outside the gene matches.

The chain carries TRBV15 and TRBJ2-1; 7 bases align to TRBD2. With V trimmed by 1 base and J by 5 bases, 5 bases remained unmatched. This CDR3 contains 15 residues. Germline V gene data show CDR1 as LNHNV and CDR2 as YYDKDF (reference sequence). The DNA of the CDR3 is TGTGCCACCAGCAGAGCAGCGGGACCAAACAATGAGCAGTTCTTC. Protein product: CATSRAAGPNNEQFF.

The chain uses TRBV7-6 and TRBJ2-5, with 7 bases that match TRBD1. V trimming: 0 bases; J trimming: 3 bases; junction bases outside the gene matches: 7. The CDR3 loop spans 16 amino acids. The germline CDR1 and CDR2 sequences are SGHVS and FNYEAQ. CDR3 bases: TGTGCCAGCAGCTTAGCTCCCTTGACAGGGAAAGAGACCCAGTACTTC. This sequence encodes CASSLAPLTGKETQYF.

In its sample, this clonotype was seen a few times. The CDR3 DNA sequence: TGCAGCGTTGCGACACCCGAGGGTACAGATACGCAGTATTTT. As protein: CSVATPEGTDTQYF. The J gene is TRBJ2-3, the V gene TRBV29-1; D may be TRBD2 (5 bases). This CDR3 region has 14 residues. Germline assignment: CDR1 SQVTM and CDR2 ANQGSEA. Trimming left V 4 bases short and J 3 bases short, with 14 bases between.

DNA of the CDR3: TGCGCCAGCAGCTTGGAACAGCGAATCTACAATGAGCAGTTCTTC. Translation: CASSLEQRIYNEQFF. V and J are TRBV5-1 and TRBJ2-1; D is undetermined. Germline V gene lookup returns CDR1 SGHRS and CDR2 YFSETQ. The ends were cut back, 0 bases at V and 3 bases at J, with 10 bases in the middle. This CDR3 is built from 15 residues.

This clonotype was counted a few times. The chain joins TRBV7-3 to TRBJ2-3; 9 positions match TRBD2. Germline loops: CDR1 SGHTA, CDR2 FQGTGA. With V trimmed by 1 base and J by 5 bases, 13 bases remained unmatched. The CDR3 runs 18 residues. Written as DNA, the CDR3 is TGTGCCAGCAGCTTAAGATCCAGGCGGGAGGGCTCGTTAGATACGCAGTATTTT. Encoded protein: CASSLRSRREGSLDTQYF. Full variable domain (outside the CDR3, taken from reference TRBV7-3 and TRBJ2-3): GAGVSQTPSNKVTEKGKYVELRCDPISGHTALYWYRQSLGQGPEFLIYFQGTGAADDSGLPNDRFFAVRPEGSVSTLKIQRTERGDSAVYLCASSLRSRREGSLDTQYFGPGTRLTVL.

This clonotype was seen more than once but under ten times. The chain couples TRBV7-2 to TRBJ2-4; a weak D match, TRBD2 (5 bases). This CDR3 is built from 15 residues. Trimming took off 1 base at V and 9 bases at J, with 16 bases between the two ends. CDR1 and CDR2 from the germline V gene are SGHTA and FQGNSA. The CDR3: CASSLGRGPLGIQYF. CDR3 in DNA: TGTGCCAGCAGCTTAGGACGGGGTCCTCTGGGCATTCAGTACTTC.

The V and J genes are TRBV4-2 and TRBJ2-3, with 12 nucleotides matching TRBD2. The CDR3 spans 17 residues. Per the germline V gene, CDR1 is LGHNA and CDR2 is YNFKEQ. V shed 2 bases and J 0 bases; nucleotides not matched to a gene: 3. The CDR3 nucleotides read TGTGCCAGCAGCCAACTAGCGGGGGGGCCTAGCACAGATACGCAGTATTTT. Translation: CASSQLAGGPSTDTQYF.

This clonotype came up many times. The V call is TRBV5-6, the J call TRBJ2-1; 8 bases agree with TRBD2. The ends lost 0 bases at V and 10 bases at J; junction bases unmatched: 3. The CDR3 has 13 residues. The germline V gene encodes CDR1 SGHDT and CDR2 YYEEEE. In DNA form, the CDR3 reads TGTGCCAGCAGCTTGGGCGGGACTAGGGAGCAGTTCTTC. This sequence encodes CASSLGGTREQFF.

The chain is built from TRBV11-2 and TRBJ2-1, with D uncertain. The V and J ends lost 2 bases and 8 bases respectively, with 16 bases between them. CDR1 and CDR2 (germline): SGHAT, FQNNGV. There are 15 residues in the CDR3. The CDR3 DNA sequence: TGTGCCAGCAGCTTAATTGTTCGCCAGTACTATGAGCAGTTCTTC. Amino acid sequence: CASSLIVRQYYEQFF.

The V call is TRBV10-2, the J call TRBJ2-7, with D unresolved. The CDR3 runs 13 residues. Germline CDR1 and CDR2: WSHSY and SAAADI. V was clipped by 0 bases and J by 3 bases, with 6 bases between them. CDR3 nucleotides: TGCGCCAGCAGTGAGTCCGGATTCTACGAGCAGTACTTC. This codes for CASSESGFYEQYF.

Many counts were recorded for this clonotype. This rearrangement joins TRBV2 to TRBJ2-1; D remains unclear. The CDR3 runs to 15 residues. Germline CDR1 and CDR2: SNHLY and FYNNEI. V lost 8 bases and J 0 bases, leaving 14 bases between the germline ends. The CDR3 DNA sequence: TGTGCCAGCGTAATAGGGATCGGCTCCTACAATGAGCAGTTCTTC. Protein: CASVIGIGSYNEQFF.